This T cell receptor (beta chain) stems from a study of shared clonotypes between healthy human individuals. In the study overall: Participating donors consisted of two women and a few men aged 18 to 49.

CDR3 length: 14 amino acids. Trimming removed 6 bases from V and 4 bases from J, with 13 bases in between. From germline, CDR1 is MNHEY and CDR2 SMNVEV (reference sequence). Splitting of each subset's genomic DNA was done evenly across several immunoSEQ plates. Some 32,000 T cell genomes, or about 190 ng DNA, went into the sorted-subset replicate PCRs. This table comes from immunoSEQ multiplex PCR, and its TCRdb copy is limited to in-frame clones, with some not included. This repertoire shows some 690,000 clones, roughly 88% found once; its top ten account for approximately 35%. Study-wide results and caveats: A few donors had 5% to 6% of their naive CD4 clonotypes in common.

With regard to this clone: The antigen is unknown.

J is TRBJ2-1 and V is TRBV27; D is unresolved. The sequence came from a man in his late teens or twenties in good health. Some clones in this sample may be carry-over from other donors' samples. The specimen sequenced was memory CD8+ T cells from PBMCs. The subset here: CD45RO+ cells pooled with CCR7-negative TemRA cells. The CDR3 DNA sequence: TGTGCCAGCAGAACTGAGCACCCTTACAATGAGCAGTTCTTC. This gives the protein CASRTEHPYNEQFF.